Listed here are 27 T cell receptor beta chains from one sample, sequenced in a study of T cell changes during pregnancy in multiple sclerosis. TCRdb keeps only in-frame clones here, not all; method: immunoSEQ multiplex PCR. The sample yields about 110,000 clones, around 90% seen once. Sequencing was performed on peripheral blood, taken after pregnancy. The receptors were gathered from a female donor with multiple sclerosis, enrolled in a pregnancy study.

The rearrangement uses TRBV28 and TRBJ1-5; D gene unclear. The germline V gene encodes CDR1 MDHEN and CDR2 SYDVKM. CDR3 length equals 14 residues. V lost 3 bases to trimming and J lost 4 bases, with 10 bases between them. CDR3 DNA sequence: TGTGCCAGCAGTTTCGCGGGGAGGAATCAGCCCCAGCATTTT. Amino acids: CASSFAGRNQPQHF. The full variable domain, with the rest looked up from reference TRBV28 and TRBJ1-5, is DVKVTQSSRYLVKRTGEKVFLECVQDMDHENMFWYRQDPGLGLRLIYFSYDVKMKEKGDIPEGYSVSREKKERFSLILESASTNQTSMYLCASSFAGRNQPQHFGDGTRLSIL.

This chain uses TRBV10-3 with TRBJ1-2; tentatively, D is TRBD1 (6 bases). Germline V gene lookup returns CDR1 ENHRY and CDR2 SYGVKD. The germline V and J ends were trimmed by 4 bases and 3 bases, with 12 bases remaining between them. The CDR3 loop spans 14 amino acids. The CDR3 bases are TGTGCCATCAGTGTTGGACAGCCGGACTATGGCTACACCTTC. This sequence encodes CAISVGQPDYGYTF.

The chain has TRBV28 and TRBJ1-5; 7 bases match TRBD1. Germline-derived CDR1 and CDR2 are MDHEN and SYDVKM. The CDR3 totals 15 residues. Trimming at V came to 3 bases and at J to 4 bases, leaving 6 bases not matched to a gene. The CDR3 here is CASSFRQGPNQPQHF. DNA of the CDR3: TGTGCCAGCAGTTTTAGACAGGGCCCTAATCAGCCCCAGCATTTT.

V is TRBV19 and J is TRBJ2-7; D perhaps matches TRBD1 (6 bases). The CDR3 loop spans 14 amino acids. Germline CDR1 and CDR2: LNHDA and SQIVND (reference sequence). V lost 4 bases and J lost 2, with 12 bases in between. CDR3 coding DNA: TGTGCCAGTAGTAGAAAACAGGGAGCCTACGAGCAGTACTTC. It codes for CASSRKQGAYEQYF. Full variable domain (rest looked up from reference TRBV19 and TRBJ2-7): DGGITQSPKYLFRKEGQNVTLSCEQNLNHDAMYWYRQDPGQGLRLIYYSQIVNDFQKGDIAEGYSVSREKKESFPLTVTSAQKNPTAFYLCASSRKQGAYEQYFGPGTRLTVT.

The rearrangement links TRBV7-9 to TRBJ2-6; unclear D gene. Looked up from germline, CDR1 is SEHNR and CDR2 is FQNEAQ (reference sequence). The CDR3 has 14 residues. Trimming pared 7 bases from V and 0 bases from J, leaving 7 bases between. The CDR3 nucleotides are TGTGCCAGCAACGGTCACTCTGGGGCCAACGTCCTGACTTTC. This encodes CASNGHSGANVLTF.

The rearrangement uses TRBV5-6 and TRBJ2-3; TRBD1 agrees at 8 bases. The germline CDR1 and CDR2 sequences are SGHDT and YYEEEE. Trimming took 4 bases from V and 0 from J; bases not matched to a gene: 7. CDR3 length: 16 amino acids. The CDR3 region has the DNA TGTGCCAGCAGCGCTGAGACAGGGGCTAGCACAGATACGCAGTATTTT. Translation: CASSAETGASTDTQYF.

The V and J genes are TRBV21-1 and TRBJ2-7; TRBD2 reflects the table's D call only, with no check against the DNA. TRBV21-1 is shown as a pseudogene. This CDR3 region has 17 residues. DNA of the CDR3: TGTGCCAGCAGCAGAGTTCCCTGGACTAGCGGGGGCAACGAGCAGTACTTC. It translates to CASSRVPWTSGGNEQYF.

The V and J genes are TRBV7-8 and TRBJ2-1; a weak D match, TRBD2 (5 bases). Germline V gene data show CDR1 as SGHVS and CDR2 as FQNEAQ. This CDR3 spans 17 amino acids. V was cut by 3 bases and J by 4 bases, with 19 bases left in between. The CDR3 nucleotides read TGTGCCAGCAGCTTCAGCCGGCTCCCGGGAATATACAATGAGCAGTTCTTC. It translates to CASSFSRLPGIYNEQFF.

V and J are TRBV19 and TRBJ1-1, with 8 bases lining up with TRBD1. The germline CDR1 and CDR2 sequences are LNHDA and SQIVND (reference sequence). The length of the CDR3 is 14 residues. The ends lost 7 bases at V and 3 bases at J; junction bases unmatched: 7. CDR3 nucleotides: TGTGCCAGTAAGGACAGGGTTAGCGACACTGAAGCTTTCTTT. Translation gives CASKDRVSDTEAFF.

The CDR3, as DNA: TGTGCCAGCAGTGCCCGGCTAGCGGGAGGATACAATGAGCAGTTCTTC. Amino acids: CASSARLAGGYNEQFF. The chain joins TRBV28 to TRBJ2-1; 11 bases are a match to TRBD2. Germline V lookup: CDR1 MDHEN, CDR2 SYDVKM. Trimming cost V 5 bases and J 4 bases; bases outside gene matches: 7. The CDR3 is 16 residues long.

The chain couples TRBV7-9 to TRBJ1-5, with D unclear. This CDR3 region has 12 residues. Looked up from germline, CDR1 is SEHNR and CDR2 is FQNEAQ (reference sequence). Trimming left V 5 bases short and J 6 bases short, with 8 bases between. CDR3 nucleotide sequence: TGTGCCAGCAGCCTCGGAGGTCAGCCCCAGCATTTT. This encodes CASSLGGQPQHF.

The V gene is TRBV7-9, the J gene TRBJ2-5; TRBD2 matches 16 bases. There are 17 residues in the CDR3. Germline CDR1 is SEHNR and CDR2 is FQNEAQ (reference sequence). Trimming removed 5 bases from V and 4 bases from J; junction bases left unmatched: 7. The CDR3 DNA reads as TGTGCCAGCAGCCCGGGACTAGCGGGAGGGTTGTTAGAGACCCAGTACTTC. Protein: CASSPGLAGGLLETQYF.

The CDR3, as DNA: TGCAGCGTCCGTTTGGAGGTGGGAGGCTATGGCTACACCTTC. Translation: CSVRLEVGGYGYTF. The chain combines TRBV29-1 with TRBJ1-2; D unresolved. V lost 6 bases and J lost 4, with 18 bases in between. The CDR3 consists of 14 residues. Germline-derived CDR1 and CDR2 are SQVTM and ANQGSEA.

The chain combines TRBV5-1 with TRBJ2-2, with 7 bases lining up with TRBD1. From germline, CDR1 is SGHRS and CDR2 YFSETQ. Germline trimming cut 0 bases from V and 4 bases from J; bases unmatched to any gene: 3. The CDR3 extends over 15 amino acids. The DNA for the CDR3 is TGCGCCAGCAGCTTGGAGGGGGCGGGCACCGGGGAGCTGTTTTTT. Protein sequence: CASSLEGAGTGELFF.

The gene calls are TRBV5-1 and TRBJ1-1; D gene unclear. V dropped 0 bases and J dropped 1 base, with 13 bases sitting between them. Germline V CDR1 and CDR2: SGHRS, YFSETQ. The CDR3 runs to 16 residues. DNA of the CDR3: TGCGCCAGCAGCTTGGGTCGACTGAGCACGAACACTGAAGCTTTCTTT. Its protein product is CASSLGRLSTNTEAFF.

V and J are TRBV15 and TRBJ1-1; D remains unclear. Trimming cost V 3 bases and J 1 base, with 9 bases left between them. The CDR3 has 14 residues. The germline V gene encodes CDR1 LNHNV and CDR2 YYDKDF (reference sequence). CDR3 nucleotides: TGTGCCACCAGCAGGTCTCGGGGGAACACTGAAGCTTTCTTT. It translates to CATSRSRGNTEAFF. The variable domain in full, completed from reference TRBV15 and TRBJ1-1, reads DAMVIQNPRYQVTQFGKPVTLSCSQTLNHNVMYWYQQKSSQAPKLLFHYYDKDFNNEADTPDNFQSRRPNTSFCFLDIRSPGLGDTAMYLCATSRSRGNTEAFFGQGTRLTVV.

This chain connects TRBV7-2 to TRBJ1-2; 7 bases are a match to TRBD1. CDR1 and CDR2 from the germline V gene are SGHTA and FQGNSA. V lost 4 bases, J lost 1 base, and 12 bases stayed unmatched. This CDR3 is 17 amino acids long. DNA for the CDR3: TGTGCCAGCAGCTCCTCTCCGGGACAGAGCCGTAACTATGGCTACACCTTC. Amino acid sequence: CASSSSPGQSRNYGYTF.

The chain uses TRBV4-1 and TRBJ2-2; TRBD1 is a possible D gene (6 bases). Deletions cut 4 bases from V and 7 bases from J, with 19 bases between. This CDR3 spans 16 amino acids. Germline V gives CDR1 MGHRA, CDR2 YSYEKL. In DNA, the CDR3 is TGCGCCAGCAGCCCTACAAGAGGGGGTAGGATCGGGGAGCTGTTTTTT. Its translation is CASSPTRGGRIGELFF.

This sequence joins TRBV2 and TRBJ2-3; TRBD1 agrees at 7 bases. CDR3 length: 14 amino acids. Germline V gene data show CDR1 as SNHLY and CDR2 as FYNNEI. Trimming removed 7 bases from V and 4 bases from J; junction bases left unmatched: 8. The CDR3, as DNA: TGTGCCAGCACCTGGTCAACAGGGGCAGATACGCAGTATTTT. Translated, it gives CASTWSTGADTQYF.

This rearrangement joins TRBV7-9 to TRBJ2-7; D is uncertain. Trimming left V 5 bases short and J 2 bases short, with 10 bases between. Germline V gene data show CDR1 as SEHNR and CDR2 as FQNEAQ (reference sequence). This CDR3 comprises 13 residues. CDR3 in DNA: TGTGCCAGCAGCCGTGAGATCCCCTACGAGCAGTACTTC. Protein: CASSREIPYEQYF.

This rearrangement joins TRBV19 to TRBJ2-6; TRBD1 matches at 10 bases. J gave up 0 bases and V 4 bases, and 3 bases lay outside the gene matches. The CDR3 sequence is 17 residues long. Per germline, CDR1 LNHDA and CDR2 SQIVND (reference sequence). CDR3 in DNA: TGTGCCAGTAGTACCCGGGACAGGGGCTCTGGGGCCAACGTCCTGACTTTC. It codes for CASSTRDRGSGANVLTF. The full variable domain, its missing parts supplied by reference TRBV19 and TRBJ2-6, is DGGITQSPKYLFRKEGQNVTLSCEQNLNHDAMYWYRQDPGQGLRLIYYSQIVNDFQKGDIAEGYSVSREKKESFPLTVTSAQKNPTAFYLCASSTRDRGSGANVLTFGAGSRLTVL.

The gene calls are TRBV7-6 and TRBJ1-4; D gene ambiguous. Germline V gene lookup returns CDR1 SGHVS and CDR2 FNYEAQ. The CDR3 is 14 residues long. V dropped 6 bases and J dropped 0 bases, with 8 bases sitting between them. The DNA for the CDR3 is TGTGCCAGCAGTCGTACAGCAACTAATGAAAAACTGTTTTTT. This codes for CASSRTATNEKLFF.

The V call is TRBV6-1, the J call TRBJ2-3, with 8 bases identical to TRBD2. V was pared by 8 bases and J by 2 bases, with 9 bases of the junction left unmatched. There are 15 residues in the CDR3. The germline CDR1 and CDR2 sequences are MNHNS and SASEGT. CDR3 sequence reads: CASGLLAADTDTQYF. CDR3 bases: TGTGCCAGCGGACTACTAGCGGCGGACACAGATACGCAGTATTTT.

The chain couples TRBV7-6 to TRBJ1-3; D gene unclear. Germline CDR1 is SGHVS and CDR2 is FNYEAQ. The CDR3 loop spans 15 amino acids. Between the trimmed V and J ends, which lost 1 base and 1 base, there was a span of 8 bases. CDR3 in amino acids: CASSLGAESGNTIYF. The CDR3 DNA is TGTGCCAGCAGCTTAGGGGCCGAATCTGGAAACACCATATATTTT. The whole variable domain, remainder taken from reference TRBV7-6 and TRBJ1-3, is GAGVSQSPRYKVTKRGQDVALRCDPISGHVSLYWYRQALGQGPEFLTYFNYEAQQDKSGLPNDRFSAERPEGSISTLTIQRTEQRDSAMYRCASSLGAESGNTIYFGEGSWLTVV.

This rearrangement joins TRBV30 to TRBJ1-2; weak D call: TRBD1 (6 bases). Looked up from germline, CDR1 is GTSNPN and CDR2 is SVGIG (reference sequence). V was cut by 2 bases and J by 4 bases, with 17 bases left in between. The length of the CDR3 is 15 residues. The CDR3: CAWSPRGGVGYGYTF. CDR3 coding DNA: TGTGCCTGGAGTCCACGGGGGGGCGTCGGCTATGGCTACACCTTC.

The V and J genes are TRBV19 and TRBJ1-2; perhaps TRBD1 as D (5 bases). The germline CDR1 and CDR2 sequences are LNHDA and SQIVND (reference sequence). This CDR3 region has 13 residues. V gave up 5 bases and J gave up 4 bases, with 11 bases separating them. The CDR3: CASSETGFYGYTF. The CDR3 nucleotides read TGTGCCAGTAGTGAAACAGGATTCTATGGCTACACCTTC.

The J gene is TRBJ1-2, the V gene TRBV13, with a possible D match to TRBD1 (6 bases). Germline CDR1 reads PRHDT; CDR2 reads FYEKMQ (reference sequence). This CDR3 is built from 14 residues. Between the trimmed V and J ends, which lost 2 bases and 10 bases, there was a span of 17 bases. The DNA of the CDR3 is TGTGCCAGCAGCTTATTGAATACAGGGTCGGTCTACACCTTC. Protein product: CASSLLNTGSVYTF.